A selection of T cell receptor beta chains follows, all from one sample in a study of CD8 T cells in ankylosing spondylitis. One entry per CDR3 protein results from TCRdb running MiXCR on the 5' RACE reads. This sample carries 190,000 or so distinct CDR3 sequences, around 13% of them seen once, and the ten largest clones take about 17%. The source material was blood, either unsorted or a sorted T cell fraction (not recorded which). The source is a male donor with ankylosing spondylitis or in good health (not recorded which). Both conserved end residues are part of each CDR3. D genes are given only for firm matches. Clone size appears in some rows only: once, few, many, or a class for an expanded clone.

j_call v_call d_call clone_size cdr3_nt cdr3_aa
TRBJ1-5 TRBV2 TRBD1 many TGTGCCAGCAGTGACCAGGGGGCATATCAGCCCCAGCATTTT CASSDQGAYQPQHF
TRBJ2-3 TRBV14 TRBD1 . TGTGCCAGCAGCCATCGGACAGGGGGCACAGATACGCAGTATTTT CASSHRTGGTDTQYF
TRBJ2-5 TRBV12-3/TRBV12-4 . . TGTGCCAGCACCGTTGTTGGGGTAGGAGGGTTAGAGACCCAGTACTTC CASTVVGVGGLETQYF
TRBJ1-1 TRBV3-1 . . TGTGCCAGCAGCCAAGTAGGGTTCAACACTGAAGCTTTCTTT CASSQVGFNTEAFF
TRBJ2-1 TRBV5-1 . . TGCGCCAGCAGCTTGGCGAGTAGCACGGATGAGCAGTTCTTC CASSLASSTDEQFF
TRBJ2-1 TRBV29-1 . few TGCAGCGTTAGGACCGGGACTCAGTCCTACAATGAGCAGTTCTTC CSVRTGTQSYNEQFF
TRBJ2-3 TRBV12-3/TRBV12-4 . . TGTGCCAGCAGTTTTACTGCCACAGATACGCAGTATTTT CASSFTATDTQYF
TRBJ1-2 TRBV10-3 TRBD1 . TGTGCCATTGACAGGGGAGCTAACTATGGCTACACCTTC CAIDRGANYGYTF
TRBJ2-5 TRBV7-7 . few TGTGCCAGCAGCTTAGATCTGTCGTCGGGAGAGACCCAGTACTTC CASSLDLSSGETQYF
TRBJ2-1 TRBV6-5 TRBD2 few TGTGCCAGCAGCTTGACTAGCGGGAGGGATGAGCAGTTCTTC CASSLTSGRDEQFF
TRBJ2-3 TRBV3-1 TRBD1 many TGTGCCAGCAGCCCCGGGACAGGGGACACAGATACGCAGTATTTT CASSPGTGDTDTQYF
TRBJ1-1 TRBV7-9 . many TGTGCCAGCAGCTTCGGGGTCACTGAAGCTTTCTTT CASSFGVTEAFF
TRBJ2-5 TRBV4-1 TRBD2 few TGCGCCAGCAGCCAACCTCCTCTAGCGGAACTCCAAGAGACCCAGTACTTC CASSQPPLAELQETQYF
TRBJ2-7 TRBV7-9 . few TGTGCCAGCAGCTTAGAGGACTTTCGGGTGGGTTACGAGCAGTACTTC CASSLEDFRVGYEQYF
TRBJ1-1 TRBV3-1 . once TGTGCCAGCAGCCCGTGGACAGACCCTATGAACACTGAAGCTTTCTTT CASSPWTDPMNTEAFF
TRBJ2-1 TRBV5-1 . many TGCGCCAGCACACAGGGCAATGAGCAGTTCTTC CASTQGNEQFF
TRBJ1-4 TRBV6-1 TRBD1 . TGTGCCAGCGGGCCCGACAGGGGGAAAGAAAAACTGTTTTTT CASGPDRGKEKLFF
TRBJ2-1 TRBV11-2 . few TGTGCCAGCAGTCGACTAGTTAGGGTCAATGAGCAGTTCTTC CASSRLVRVNEQFF
TRBJ2-1 TRBV11-2 TRBD2 . TGTGCCAGCAGCTTCTGGTTAGCGGGAAGCGAGAGCTCCTACAATGAGCAGTTCTTC CASSFWLAGSESSYNEQFF
TRBJ2-7 TRBV12-3/TRBV12-4 . once TGTGCCAGAAGTCCCCAAACGGGCAGGGTGGAGCAGTACTTC CARSPQTGRVEQYF
TRBJ2-2 TRBV7-9 TRBD1 few TGTGCCAGCAGTCCCAGACAGGGCTCGAACACCGGGGAGCTGTTTTTT CASSPRQGSNTGELFF
TRBJ2-3 TRBV5-1 TRBD2 few TGCGCCAGCAGCCCTCGACTAGCGGGAGGGCCCACAGATACGCAGTATTTT CASSPRLAGGPTDTQYF
TRBJ2-7 TRBV4-1 TRBD1 . TGCGCCAGCAGCGAGGGGGCAGGCAGCTACGAGCAGTACTTC CASSEGAGSYEQYF
TRBJ2-3 TRBV11-2 TRBD2 . TGTGCCAGCGCTGGCCCTAGCGGGGGCGTTACTCACACAGATACGCAGTATTTT CASAGPSGGVTHTDTQYF
TRBJ2-1 TRBV9 . few TGTGCCAGCAGCGTAGAGGGGTATGAGCAGTTCTTC CASSVEGYEQFF
TRBJ2-5 TRBV15 . . TGTGCCACCAGCAGCGACGGCCAAGAGACCCAGTACTTC CATSSDGQETQYF
TRBJ2-3 TRBV30 . few TGTGCCTGGGGAAGTTTGGGGGGCACAGATACGCAGTATTTT CAWGSLGGTDTQYF
TRBJ2-3 TRBV18 . few TGTGCCAGCTCACAGCTGGCGGAGCGCACAGATACGCAGTATTTT CASSQLAERTDTQYF
TRBJ2-3 TRBV12-3/TRBV12-4 . few TGTGCCAGCAGTTCACGCCAGGATAGCACAGATACGCAGTATTTT CASSSRQDSTDTQYF
TRBJ1-3 TRBV5-1 . few TGCGCCAGCAGCCCCCCGGGTGGAGACACCATATATTTT CASSPPGGDTIYF
TRBJ2-1 TRBV12-5 TRBD2 . TGTGCTAGTGGTTTGGGACTAGCGGAATACAATGAGCAGTTCTTC CASGLGLAEYNEQFF
TRBJ2-1 TRBV14 TRBD2 few TGTGCCAGCAGCCAACGTCGCGCGGGAGACTACTTCGGGAATGAGCAGTTCTTC CASSQRRAGDYFGNEQFF
TRBJ1-2 TRBV5-1 . . TGCGCCAGCAGCTTAACGGGATTCTTTAACTATGGCTACACCTTC CASSLTGFFNYGYTF
TRBJ2-5 TRBV4-1 . . TGCGCCAGCAGCGAGGGATCGTCGGAAGAGACCCAGTACTTC CASSEGSSEETQYF
TRBJ1-2 TRBV7-8 . . TGTGCCAGCAGCTTAGCTCCGGACAATCTTAACTATGGCTACACCTTC CASSLAPDNLNYGYTF
TRBJ2-3 TRBV20-1 . many TGCAGTGCCACCCCGGGCGGCACAGATACGCAGTATTTT CSATPGGTDTQYF
TRBJ2-7 TRBV7-9 . few TGTGCCAGCAGCCGCGTCGGACAGCCAAACTTCTCCTACGAGCAGTACTTC CASSRVGQPNFSYEQYF
TRBJ2-5 TRBV12-3/TRBV12-4 . few TGTGCCAGCAGACTACTAGGACAAGAGACCCAGTACTTC CASRLLGQETQYF
TRBJ1-2 TRBV11-2 . . TGTGCCAGCAGCTTAGTATTGGCAGGGAGTATGGTTAACTATGGCTACACCTTC CASSLVLAGSMVNYGYTF
TRBJ1-1 TRBV20-1 TRBD1 . TGCAGTGCTAGGGGACAGTTGAACACTGAAGCTTTCTTT CSARGQLNTEAFF
TRBJ2-5 TRBV7-9 TRBD2 . TGTGCCAGTTCCTCTAGCGGGCCCCAAGAGACCCAGTACTTC CASSSSGPQETQYF
TRBJ1-2 TRBV29-1 . few TGCAGCGTTGTAAGGGTAGGCGGCTATGGCTACACCTTC CSVVRVGGYGYTF
TRBJ2-5 TRBV4-1 . few TGCGCCAGCAGCCAAGTCAGAGGGGAGACCCAGTACTTC CASSQVRGETQYF
TRBJ2-7 TRBV3-1 TRBD2 few TGTGCCAGCAGCCAAGAGCTAGCGGGAGAGTTGGTGCAGTACTTC CASSQELAGELVQYF
TRBJ2-2 TRBV12-2 . . TGTGCAAGTCGCTCCAGTGTGTACAGGACACCTCCGAACACCGGGGAGCTGTTTTTT CASRSSVYRTPPNTGELFF
TRBJ2-5 TRBV25-1 TRBD1 few TGTGCCAGCAGTGCTGGACAGGGTTGGGAGACCCAGTACTTC CASSAGQGWETQYF
TRBJ1-4 TRBV9 TRBD1 few TGTGCCAGCAGCGACGCGACAGGGGAGGGTGAAAAACTGTTTTTT CASSDATGEGEKLFF
TRBJ2-3 TRBV12-3/TRBV12-4 . many TGTGCCAGCAACCACCGGGATGGAGCCACAGATACGCAGTATTTT CASNHRDGATDTQYF
TRBJ1-2 TRBV5-1 . . TGCGCCAGCAGCCCGGCGGGGGGATGGCTAAACTATGGCTACACCTTC CASSPAGGWLNYGYTF